A selection of T cell receptor beta chains follows, all from one sample in a study of blood T cell repertoires in COVID-19. Libraries were prepared by immunoSEQ multiplex PCR; TCRdb keeps only in-frame clonotypes and omits some of them. The sample contains approximately 210,000 clones, 75% to 85% of which appear only once. Sequenced material: PBMCs or T cells enriched from blood (not recorded which). The receptors derive from a man aged 25-40 years with acute COVID-19. Each CDR3 is given with its conserved first and last residue. Fields, in order: CDR3 DNA, CDR3 protein, J gene, clone size, V gene, D gene. The D gene is left open where the match is weak. Rows may omit the clone size; those that give it use once, few, many or a size class.

cdr3_nt: TGTGCCAGCAGTCATTACATATCTAACTATGGCTACACCTTC
cdr3_aa: CASSHYISNYGYTF
j_call: TRBJ1-2
clone_size: once
v_call: TRBV2
d_call: NA

cdr3_nt: TGTGCCATCAGTGATGGGACAGCTAATCAGCCCCAGCATTTT
cdr3_aa: CAISDGTANQPQHF
j_call: TRBJ1-5
clone_size: NA
v_call: TRBV10-3
d_call: TRBD1

cdr3_nt: TGTGCCAGTAGTATAGATGAAGGGACAGGGACTGGCTACACCTTC
cdr3_aa: CASSIDEGTGTGYTF
j_call: TRBJ1-2
clone_size: once
v_call: TRBV19
d_call: TRBD1

cdr3_nt: TGTGCCAGCAGCTTGGCCCCGATGAGCGGGGATGAGCAGTTCTTC
cdr3_aa: CASSLAPMSGDEQFF
j_call: TRBJ2-1
clone_size: NA
v_call: TRBV7-2
d_call: TRBD2

cdr3_nt: TGTGCCAGCAGCTTGGGAGAAATGGGGGCTGGGTCACCCCTCCACTTT
cdr3_aa: CASSLGEMGAGSPLHF
j_call: TRBJ1-6
clone_size: NA
v_call: TRBV5-5
d_call: NA

cdr3_nt: TGTGCCAGCAGCTTGGAAAGGGGATCCTATGGCTACACCTTC
cdr3_aa: CASSLERGSYGYTF
j_call: TRBJ1-2
clone_size: few
v_call: TRBV5-6
d_call: NA

cdr3_nt: TGTGCCAGCAGTTCACCCACACTAGCGGGCTACGAGCAGTACTTC
cdr3_aa: CASSSPTLAGYEQYF
j_call: TRBJ2-7
clone_size: few
v_call: TRBV6-6
d_call: TRBD2

cdr3_nt: TGCGCCAGCAGTCAATCAGGAGGGAGGGACTCTGGAAACACCATATATTTT
cdr3_aa: CASSQSGGRDSGNTIYF
j_call: TRBJ1-3
clone_size: few
v_call: TRBV23-1
d_call: NA

cdr3_nt: TGTGCCTGGAGTGTACAATACGAGCAGTACTTC
cdr3_aa: CAWSVQYEQYF
j_call: TRBJ2-7
clone_size: NA
v_call: TRBV30
d_call: NA

cdr3_nt: TGTGCCAGTAGTACAAATGGGGGACTAGCGGTGCAAGAGACCCAGTACTTC
cdr3_aa: CASSTNGGLAVQETQYF
j_call: TRBJ2-5
clone_size: few
v_call: TRBV19
d_call: TRBD2

cdr3_nt: TGTGCCAGCAGCAGAGCGGGCACCAATCAGCCCCAGCATTTT
cdr3_aa: CASSRAGTNQPQHF
j_call: TRBJ1-5
clone_size: NA
v_call: TRBV28
d_call: NA

cdr3_nt: TGTGCCACCAGTGAGACAGGGTCGGACTATGGCTACACCTTC
cdr3_aa: CATSETGSDYGYTF
j_call: TRBJ1-2
clone_size: NA
v_call: TRBV24-1
d_call: TRBD1

cdr3_nt: TGTGCCAGCAGTTTCTTAGCGGGGGGGCGGGAGACCCAGTACTTC
cdr3_aa: CASSFLAGGRETQYF
j_call: TRBJ2-5
clone_size: few
v_call: TRBV28
d_call: TRBD2

cdr3_nt: TGTGCCAGCAGTCAAGGCGGGGTTGAGTTCTTC
cdr3_aa: CASSQGGVEFF
j_call: TRBJ2-1
clone_size: once
v_call: TRBV27
d_call: NA

cdr3_nt: TGTGCCAGCAGTTTTCAGGGAGGTCCTATTGTTGGTCATGGACTGTTTTTT
cdr3_aa: CASSFQGGPIVGHGLFF
j_call: TRBJ1-4
clone_size: NA
v_call: TRBV28
d_call: NA

cdr3_nt: TGTGCCAGCAGCCCCGGGACTGGGAGCTCCTACGAGCAGTACTTC
cdr3_aa: CASSPGTGSSYEQYF
j_call: TRBJ2-7
clone_size: NA
v_call: TRBV13
d_call: NA

cdr3_nt: TGTGCCACCGGGGATCGGGGGGGCAATGAGCAGTTCTTC
cdr3_aa: CATGDRGGNEQFF
j_call: TRBJ2-1
clone_size: NA
v_call: TRBV24-1
d_call: TRBD2

cdr3_nt: TGTGCCATCAGTCCGGGACAGAATATGTACGAGCAGTACTTC
cdr3_aa: CAISPGQNMYEQYF
j_call: TRBJ2-7
clone_size: NA
v_call: TRBV10-3
d_call: TRBD1

cdr3_nt: TGTGCCAGTAGCCCCTCGTTATACACTGAAGCTTTCTTT
cdr3_aa: CASSPSLYTEAFF
j_call: TRBJ1-1
clone_size: NA
v_call: TRBV19
d_call: NA

cdr3_nt: TGTGCCAGCCACATCGAGGTTGGTCAGCCCCAGCATTTT
cdr3_aa: CASHIEVGQPQHF
j_call: TRBJ1-5
clone_size: NA
v_call: TRBV2
d_call: NA

cdr3_nt: TGTGCCAGCAGTGAACTAGCGGGGGGGAAATACAATGAGCAGTTCTTC
cdr3_aa: CASSELAGGKYNEQFF
j_call: TRBJ2-1
clone_size: NA
v_call: TRBV6-1
d_call: TRBD2

cdr3_nt: TGTGCCAGCTCACCACTAGGACAGCAGAACACTGAAGCTTTCTTT
cdr3_aa: CASSPLGQQNTEAFF
j_call: TRBJ1-1
clone_size: NA
v_call: TRBV18
d_call: NA

cdr3_nt: TGTGCCAGCGGCGGTTATGGGGGGAACCAAGAGACCCAGTACTTC
cdr3_aa: CASGGYGGNQETQYF
j_call: TRBJ2-5
clone_size: NA
v_call: TRBV28
d_call: NA

cdr3_nt: TGTGCCAGCAGTGAAGGCGGGAACTATGGCTACACCTTC
cdr3_aa: CASSEGGNYGYTF
j_call: TRBJ1-2
clone_size: few
v_call: TRBV2
d_call: NA

cdr3_nt: TGCGCCAGCAGCCCAGGACAGGGGGCCTACAATGAGCAGTTCTTC
cdr3_aa: CASSPGQGAYNEQFF
j_call: TRBJ2-1
clone_size: NA
v_call: TRBV5-1
d_call: TRBD1

cdr3_nt: TGTGCCAGCAGTTTCTCCCCAGGAAGCCTGAACACTGAAGCTTTCTTT
cdr3_aa: CASSFSPGSLNTEAFF
j_call: TRBJ1-1
clone_size: NA
v_call: TRBV27
d_call: NA

cdr3_nt: TGTGCCAGTACCAGTGGGGGCGCCTCTGTTGTCACCGGGGAGCTGTTTTTT
cdr3_aa: CASTSGGASVVTGELFF
j_call: TRBJ2-2
clone_size: NA
v_call: TRBV19
d_call: NA